The clone carrying this TCR beta chain was counted only a few times. As yet, its antigen is unknown. Sequencing was performed with immunoSEQ multiplex PCR; in TCRdb, only in-frame clones are kept and a portion is missing. The sample gives some 84,000 clones, approximately 83% of which show up once; 9.5% to 13% is in the top ten. This specimen belongs to a study of T cell responses to AZD1222 COVID-19 vaccine. Overall study findings and caveats: Regions 160-218 and 743-854 dominated among vaccine-associated CD4 TCRs spanning spike. Recipients of AZD1222 seropositive at baseline numbered only five or six. Females outnumbered males among donors, who were mostly white British; clonal diversity was possibly underestimated. Spike-specific TCR depth and breadth grew after two AZD1222 doses.

V lost 1 base to trimming and J lost 0 bases, with 7 bases between them. The CDR3 has 16 residues. CDR1 and CDR2 (germline): LGHNA, YSLEER. This rearrangement joins TRBV4-3 to TRBJ2-6; perhaps TRBD1 as D (6 bases). This specimen was peripheral blood, taken 28 days after the second AZD1222 dose. This clonotype was sampled from an adult who received the AZD1222 COVID-19 vaccine. The CDR3 protein is CASSQGTASGANVLTF. The CDR3 DNA reads TGCGCCAGCAGCCAAGGGACAGCCTCTGGGGCCAACGTCCTGACTTTC.